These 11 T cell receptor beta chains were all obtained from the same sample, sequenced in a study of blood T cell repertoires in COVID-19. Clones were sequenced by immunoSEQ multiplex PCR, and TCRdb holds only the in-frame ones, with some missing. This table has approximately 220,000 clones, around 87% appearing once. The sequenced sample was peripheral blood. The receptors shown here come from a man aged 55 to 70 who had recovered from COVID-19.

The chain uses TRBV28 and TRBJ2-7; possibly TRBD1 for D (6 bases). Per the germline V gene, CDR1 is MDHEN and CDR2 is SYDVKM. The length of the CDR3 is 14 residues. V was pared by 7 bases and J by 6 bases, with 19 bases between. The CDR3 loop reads CASKLGTIRGEQYF. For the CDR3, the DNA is TGTGCCAGCAAACTTGGGACAATAAGAGGCGAGCAGTACTTC.

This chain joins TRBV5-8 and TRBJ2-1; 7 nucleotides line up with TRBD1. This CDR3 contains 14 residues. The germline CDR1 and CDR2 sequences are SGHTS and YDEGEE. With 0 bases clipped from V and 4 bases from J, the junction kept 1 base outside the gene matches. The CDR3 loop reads CASSLGTGYNEQFF. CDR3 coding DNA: TGTGCCAGCAGCTTGGGGACAGGTTACAATGAGCAGTTCTTC.

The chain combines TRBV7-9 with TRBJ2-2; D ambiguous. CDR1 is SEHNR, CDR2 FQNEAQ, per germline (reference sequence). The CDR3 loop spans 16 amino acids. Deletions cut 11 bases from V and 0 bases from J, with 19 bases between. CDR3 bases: TGTGCCCCTAACCCGGGTGGGTTCACGAACACCGGGGAGCTGTTTTTT. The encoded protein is CAPNPGGFTNTGELFF.

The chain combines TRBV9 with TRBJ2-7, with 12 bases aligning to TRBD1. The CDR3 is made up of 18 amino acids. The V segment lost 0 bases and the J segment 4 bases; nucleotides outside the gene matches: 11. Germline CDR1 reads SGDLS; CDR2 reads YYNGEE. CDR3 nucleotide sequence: TGTGCCAGCAGCGTAGGTCAGGGCGGGACAGGGGGCTTTTACGAGCAGTACTTC. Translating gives CASSVGQGGTGGFYEQYF. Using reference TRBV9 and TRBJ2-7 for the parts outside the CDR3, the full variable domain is DSGVTQTPKHLITATGQRVTLRCSPRSGDLSVYWYQQSLDQGLQFLIQYYNGEERAKGNILERFSAQQFPDLHSELNLSSLELGDSALYFCASSVGQGGTGGFYEQYFGPGTRLTVT.

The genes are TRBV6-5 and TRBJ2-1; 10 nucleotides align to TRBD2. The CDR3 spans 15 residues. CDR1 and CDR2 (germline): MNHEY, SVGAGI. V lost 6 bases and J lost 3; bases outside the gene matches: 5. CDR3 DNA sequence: TGTGCCAGCAGCCTTTCTAGCGGGAGCTACAATGAGCAGTTCTTC. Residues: CASSLSSGSYNEQFF.

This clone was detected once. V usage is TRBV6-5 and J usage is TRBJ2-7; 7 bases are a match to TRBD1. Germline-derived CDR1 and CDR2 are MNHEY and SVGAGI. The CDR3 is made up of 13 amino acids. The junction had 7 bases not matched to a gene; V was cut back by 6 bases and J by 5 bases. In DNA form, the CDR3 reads TGTGCCAGCAGACAGACAGGGCAAGACGAGCAGTACTTC. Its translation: CASRQTGQDEQYF.

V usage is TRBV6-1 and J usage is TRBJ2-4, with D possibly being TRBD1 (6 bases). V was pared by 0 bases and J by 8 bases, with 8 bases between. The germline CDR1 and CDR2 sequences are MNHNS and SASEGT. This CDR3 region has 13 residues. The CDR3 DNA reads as TGTGCCAGCAGTGAAGCCGAGGGGGACATTCAGTACTTC. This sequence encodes CASSEAEGDIQYF.

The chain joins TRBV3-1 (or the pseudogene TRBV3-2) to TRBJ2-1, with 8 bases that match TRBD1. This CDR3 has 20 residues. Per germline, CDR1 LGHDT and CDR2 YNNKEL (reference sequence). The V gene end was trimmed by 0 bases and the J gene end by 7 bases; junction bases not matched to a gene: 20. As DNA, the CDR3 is TGTGCCAGCAGCCAAGAACCTCAGCCCCGGACAGGGAAGCGCAGTAATGAGCAGTTCTTC. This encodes CASSQEPQPRTGKRSNEQFF.

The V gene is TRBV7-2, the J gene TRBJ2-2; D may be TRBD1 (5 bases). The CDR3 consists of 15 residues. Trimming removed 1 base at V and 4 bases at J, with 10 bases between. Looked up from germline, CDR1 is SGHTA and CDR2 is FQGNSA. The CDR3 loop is CASSLDRSLTGELFF. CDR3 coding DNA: TGTGCCAGCAGCTTAGACAGGTCCCTCACCGGGGAGCTGTTTTTT.

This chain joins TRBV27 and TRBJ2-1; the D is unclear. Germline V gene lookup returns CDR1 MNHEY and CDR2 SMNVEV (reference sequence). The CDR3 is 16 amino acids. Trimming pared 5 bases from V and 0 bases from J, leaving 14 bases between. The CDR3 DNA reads TGTGCCAGCAGTCCTTATGGCGGTAGCTCCTACAATGAGCAGTTCTTC. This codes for CASSPYGGSSYNEQFF.

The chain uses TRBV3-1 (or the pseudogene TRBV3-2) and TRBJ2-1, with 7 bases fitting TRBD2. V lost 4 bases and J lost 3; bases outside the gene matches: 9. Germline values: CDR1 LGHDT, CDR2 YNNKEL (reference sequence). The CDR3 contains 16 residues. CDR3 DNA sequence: TGTGCCAGCAGCCCTCGGGGGGTTATATTCTACAATGAGCAGTTCTTC. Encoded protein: CASSPRGVIFYNEQFF.